The sequence of this TCR beta chain was determined in a study of Tregs in tolerant kidney transplant recipients. The protocol was immunoSEQ multiplex PCR, while the TCRdb copy is restricted to in-frame clones and leaves out a portion. There are some 22,000 clones in the sample, with around 4% held by the top ten. Study-wide results and caveats: Donor-specific Treg expansion exceeded global Treg expansion in tolerant patients, suggesting antigen drive.

Trimming pared 10 bases from V and 8 bases from J, leaving 18 bases between. Germline CDR1 LNHDA, CDR2 SQIVND (reference sequence). CDR3 length equals 13 residues. Mixed chimerism was transient after nonmyeloablative marrow transplants from related graft donors. Unstimulated regulatory T cells (CD4+CD25+CD127-), CD4+CD25- non-regulatory cells, CD4 and CD8 cells were FACS-sorted from thawed PBMCs. With respect to this clone: The antigen is not known. The sequence runs out 3 residues before the end of the CDR3; the remainder is reconstructed from the germline J gene.

The source is a human patient who received a combined kidney and bone marrow transplant. A share of the T cells may be of graft donor origin. The V gene is TRBV19, the J gene TRBJ2-1, with a possible D match to TRBD1 (6 bases). The sequenced sample was CD4+ T cells from blood (PBMCs), obtained 6 months after the transplant. CDR3 bases read: TGTGCCACCAACCAGGGGCGAGGCGATGAG. Translation: CATNQGRGDE. The whole CDR3 region reads CATNQGRGDEQFF.